One TCR beta chain is described in this entry. Looked up from germline, CDR1 is DFQATT and CDR2 is SNEGSKA (reference sequence). Trimming took 0 bases from V and 0 from J, leaving 12 bases between them. CDR3 length: 16 residues. As part of library construction, unique molecular identifiers were attached to individual cDNA molecules. TCRdb analysed the 5' RACE reads with MiXCR anew, one entry per CDR3 protein. The table shows over 30,000 distinct CDR3 sequences, with around 6.8% occurring only once. This sample stems from a study of early T cells in non-severe SARS-CoV-2 infection. The chain couples TRBV20-1 to TRBJ1-5, with D unclear. Sequenced here: whole blood, sampled at baseline. The receptor was derived from an adult who was a healthcare worker with PCR-confirmed SARS-CoV-2 infection or an uninfected control (not recorded which). The CDR3 nucleotides are TGCAGTGCTAGAGACCCAGGAACAGCTAGCAATCAGCCCCAGCATTTT. It encodes CSARDPGTASNQPQHF.